This entry is about one T cell receptor beta chain. The data were produced by immunoSEQ multiplex PCR, yet TCRdb's version contains in-frame clones alone and is incomplete. The sample consists of 68,000 or so clones, about 90% of them appearing once. Trimming at V came to 10 bases and at J to 4 bases, leaving 4 bases not matched to a gene. The germline V gene has CDR1 MNHEY and CDR2 SMNVEV (reference sequence). The CDR3 is made up of 13 amino acids. These data are taken from a study of technical replicates of blood from several donors. The chain couples TRBV27 to TRBJ2-2; the match to TRBD1 covers 9 bases. Sequenced material: T cells isolated from PBMCs. The origin of this receptor is a human donor in good health. The CDR3 DNA reads as TGTGCCACCTCGGGACAGGGCACCGGGGAGCTGTTTTTT. Translated: CATSGQGTGELFF.